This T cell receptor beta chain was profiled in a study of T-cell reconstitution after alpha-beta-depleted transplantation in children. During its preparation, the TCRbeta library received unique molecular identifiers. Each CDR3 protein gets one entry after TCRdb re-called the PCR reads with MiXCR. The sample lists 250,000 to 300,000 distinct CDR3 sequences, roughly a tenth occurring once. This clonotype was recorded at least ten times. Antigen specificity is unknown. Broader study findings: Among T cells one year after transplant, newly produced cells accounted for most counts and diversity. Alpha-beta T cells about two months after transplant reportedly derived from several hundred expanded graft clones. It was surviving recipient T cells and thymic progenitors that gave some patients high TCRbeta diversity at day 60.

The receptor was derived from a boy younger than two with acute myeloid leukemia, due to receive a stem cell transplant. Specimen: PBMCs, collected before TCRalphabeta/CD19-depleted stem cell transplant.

This CDR3 reads CASSLFWGCEQYF. As DNA, the CDR3 is TGTGCCAGCAGTTTATTTTGGGGGTGCGAGCAGTACTTC. The chain links TRBV28 to TRBJ2-7, with D possibly called TRBD1 or TRBD2 (5 bases each). CDR3 length: 13 amino acids. Germline loops: CDR1 MDHEN, CDR2 SYDVKM. V gave up 1 base and J gave up 6 bases, with 10 bases separating them.